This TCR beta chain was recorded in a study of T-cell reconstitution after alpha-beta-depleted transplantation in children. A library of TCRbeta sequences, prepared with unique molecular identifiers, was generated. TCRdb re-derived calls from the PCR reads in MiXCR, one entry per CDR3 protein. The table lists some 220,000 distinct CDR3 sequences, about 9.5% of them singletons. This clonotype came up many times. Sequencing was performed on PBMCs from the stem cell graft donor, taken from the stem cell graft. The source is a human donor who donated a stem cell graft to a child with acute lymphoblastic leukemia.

CDR3 in DNA: TGCAGTGCTAGAGATGGTTCGTTCCACACTGAAGCTTTCTTT. Its translation is CSARDGSFHTEAFF. This sequence joins TRBV20-1 and TRBJ1-1; D unresolved. V was cut by 0 bases and J by 3 bases, with 11 bases left in between. CDR1 and CDR2 from the germline V gene are DFQATT and SNEGSKA (reference sequence). This CDR3 region has 14 residues.